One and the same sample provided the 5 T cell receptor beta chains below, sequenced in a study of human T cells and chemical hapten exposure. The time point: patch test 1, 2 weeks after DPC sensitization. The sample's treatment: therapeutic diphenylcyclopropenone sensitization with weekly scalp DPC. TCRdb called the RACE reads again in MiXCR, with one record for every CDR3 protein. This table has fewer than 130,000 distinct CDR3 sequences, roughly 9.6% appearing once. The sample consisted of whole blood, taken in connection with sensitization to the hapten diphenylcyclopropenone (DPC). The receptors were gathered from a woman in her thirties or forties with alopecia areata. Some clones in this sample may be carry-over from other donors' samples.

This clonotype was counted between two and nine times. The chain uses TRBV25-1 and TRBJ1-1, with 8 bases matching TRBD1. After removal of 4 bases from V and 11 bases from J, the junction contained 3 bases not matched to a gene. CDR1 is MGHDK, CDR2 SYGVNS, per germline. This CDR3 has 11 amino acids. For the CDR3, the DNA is TGTGCCAGCAGTGCGACAGGGGCGGCTTTCTTT. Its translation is CASSATGAAFF.

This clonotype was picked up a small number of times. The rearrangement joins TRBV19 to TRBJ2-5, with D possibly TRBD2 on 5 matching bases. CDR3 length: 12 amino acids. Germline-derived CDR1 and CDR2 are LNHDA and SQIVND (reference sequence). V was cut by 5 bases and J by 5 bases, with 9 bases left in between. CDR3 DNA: TGTGCCAGTAGTTTCGGAGGTGAGACCCAGTACTTC. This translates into CASSFGGETQYF.

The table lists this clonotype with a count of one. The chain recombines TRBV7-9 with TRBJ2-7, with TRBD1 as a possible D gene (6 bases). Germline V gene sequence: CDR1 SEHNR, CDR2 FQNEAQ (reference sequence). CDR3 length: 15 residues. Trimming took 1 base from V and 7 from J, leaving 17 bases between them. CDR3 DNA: TGTGCCAGCAGCTTAGACGGACAGCCTCTTGCGGAGCAGTACTTC. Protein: CASSLDGQPLAEQYF.

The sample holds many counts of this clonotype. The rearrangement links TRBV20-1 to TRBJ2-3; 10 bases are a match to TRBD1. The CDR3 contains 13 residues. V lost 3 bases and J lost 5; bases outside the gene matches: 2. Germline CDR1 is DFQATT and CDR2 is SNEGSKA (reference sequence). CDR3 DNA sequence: TGCAGTGCTAGGGGGGACAGGGGAGATACGCAGTATTTT. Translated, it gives CSARGDRGDTQYF.

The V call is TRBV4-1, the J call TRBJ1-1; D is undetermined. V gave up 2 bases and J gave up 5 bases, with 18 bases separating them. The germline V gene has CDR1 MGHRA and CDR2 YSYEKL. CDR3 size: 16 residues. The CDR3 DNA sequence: TGCGCCAGCAGCCAACTCGCCACGGTCAGTACTACTGAAGCTTTCTTT. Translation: CASSQLATVSTTEAFF.